This note documents a single TCR beta chain sequence. It lacks a known antigen. Per-nucleotide qualities are absent, and no much larger clonotype sits a single base away. The sample is drawn from a study of radiotherapy plus CTLA-4 blockade in lung cancer (dated by TCRdb to 2016 to 2019). For context, the study as a whole: Objective responses occurred in more than 15% of enrolled patients, and about 33% achieved disease control. The paper as a whole reports these results and caveats: The strongest predictors of response, as reported, were early dynamic changes in blood T cell clones along with a rise in serum interferon-beta after radiation. After treatment with radiotherapy and ipilimumab, TCR clones that originated in tumors expanded in peripheral blood.

Library prep was done by the immunoSEQ multiplex PCR assay. Imported from immuneACCESS, the table was reduced by TCRdb to in-frame sequences with V and J called. These copies leave out some clones; in studies compared against another copy, an unresolved V gene accounts for under half, and the cause of the remainder is not known. The sample has around 100,000 clones on record, 81% of them singletons. Jointly, the top ten make up about 3.3% of the sample. In this study, focal radiation therapy paired with CTLA-4 blockade (ipilimumab) was tested in patients who had chemo-refractory metastatic non-small-cell lung cancer. CDR1 and CDR2 (MNHEY, SMNVEV) derive from the germline V gene (reference sequence). V is reduced by 5 bases and J by 10 bases, leaving a spacing of 18 bases between them. CDR3 length: 14 amino acids, cysteine to phenylalanine. The entry retains the CDR3 DNA only, 42 bases that are in frame from base 1.

The sample was peripheral blood, taken from a patient treated with radiotherapy plus ipilimumab. This TCR came from a human donor with non-small cell lung cancer that progressed on radiotherapy plus ipilimumab. Some clones in this sample may be carry-over from other donors' samples. The sequence links TRBV27 to TRBJ2-1; possibly the D gene is TRBD1, per 6 matching bases. This receptor has the CDR3 CASSPTGLWREQFF. The bases read TGTGCCAGCAGTCCAACAGGGTTGTGGAGAGAGCAGTTCTTC.